The source of this TCR beta chain is a study of shared clonotypes between healthy human individuals. The overall study: CD4 naive cells filled three plates per donor, CD4 memory three, CD8 naive two and CD8 memory one.

Trimming stripped 4 bases from V and 7 bases from J, with 14 bases between. Per the germline V gene, CDR1 is MNHNY and CDR2 is SVGAGI (reference sequence). The CDR3 loop spans 14 amino acids. This clone was observed a few times. For every subset, genomic DNA was evenly distributed across several immunoSEQ plates. The table came from immunoSEQ multiplex PCR; TCRdb's copy has only in-frame clones and leaves some out. The sample has 2.5 million or so clones, just over 90% seen once; the top ten hold 0.14%. Sequencing was carried out using naive CD4+ T cells sorted from blood. Sample subset: CD45RA+ positively selected. V gene TRBV6-6 combines with J gene TRBJ2-1; perhaps TRBD2 as D (6 bases). The receptor comes from a man between 18 and 29 years old in good health. The CDR3 spells CASSSLGSRNEQFF. CDR3 DNA sequence: TGTGCCAGCAGTTCCCTCGGGAGCCGAAATGAGCAGTTCTTC.